This is a list of T cell receptor beta chains from one sample in a study of Tregs in tolerant kidney transplant recipients. Method: immunoSEQ multiplex PCR; TCRdb's copy keeps in-frame clones and lacks some. The repertoire has about 81,000 clones, roughly 90% of them found once; the top ten carry around 1.6%. Source: CD4+ T cells from blood (PBMCs), taken 24 months after the transplant. The receptors here all came from a human patient who received a combined kidney and bone marrow transplant. Some T cells may have come from the graft donor. Each CDR3 is given with its conserved first and last residue. A D gene is named only where the DNA matches it firmly. Clone size is stated in some rows and not others, as once, few, many or a class when expanded.

clone_size: once; j_call: TRBJ2-7; v_call: TRBV29-1; d_call: TRBD1; cdr3_nt: TGCAGCGTCCTCGGACAGGCAAACTCCTACGAGCAGTACTTC; cdr3_aa: CSVLGQANSYEQYF
clone_size: once; j_call: TRBJ2-3; v_call: TRBV2; d_call: NA; cdr3_nt: TGTGCCAGCAGTGGCCCCAAAGTCAGTGACCCCGTGACGGGTACGCAGTATTTT; cdr3_aa: CASSGPKVSDPVTGTQYF
clone_size: NA; j_call: TRBJ1-2; v_call: TRBV15; d_call: NA; cdr3_nt: TGTGCCACCAGCAGGGCGAAGGAGGGGCCAACCAGGAGGGGCTACACCTTC; cdr3_aa: CATSRAKEGPTRRGYTF
clone_size: NA; j_call: TRBJ2-7; v_call: TRBV21-1; d_call: NA; cdr3_nt: TGTGCTAGCGGGGGGGCAGGGCGTCCCTACGAGCAGTACTTC; cdr3_aa: CASGGAGRPYEQYF
clone_size: NA; j_call: TRBJ1-5; v_call: TRBV2; d_call: NA; cdr3_nt: TGTGCCAGCAGTGAATCGGGGTTTTATCAGCCCCAGCATTTT; cdr3_aa: CASSESGFYQPQHF
clone_size: once; j_call: TRBJ2-1; v_call: TRBV6-6; d_call: TRBD2; cdr3_nt: TGTGCCAGCAGTTACCGACTAGCGGACGGTGAGCAGTTCTTC; cdr3_aa: CASSYRLADGEQFF
clone_size: NA; j_call: TRBJ2-7; v_call: TRBV7-8; d_call: TRBD2; cdr3_nt: TGTGCCAGCGGGCTCCACGTTACTAGCGGAGGATACGAGCAGTACTTC; cdr3_aa: CASGLHVTSGGYEQYF
clone_size: once; j_call: TRBJ2-7; v_call: TRBV5-1; d_call: NA; cdr3_nt: TGCGCCAGCAGCTTGGGGGGGGGCCTACGTTACGAGCAGTACTTC; cdr3_aa: CASSLGGGLRYEQYF
clone_size: NA; j_call: TRBJ2-1; v_call: TRBV6-6; d_call: TRBD2; cdr3_nt: TGTGCCAGCAGTCGACTAGCGGGGAATGAGCAGTTCTTC; cdr3_aa: CASSRLAGNEQFF
clone_size: NA; j_call: TRBJ1-2; v_call: TRBV6-1; d_call: TRBD1; cdr3_nt: TGTGCCAGCAGTGGACAGGGGGTATACGGCTACACCTTC; cdr3_aa: CASSGQGVYGYTF
clone_size: once; j_call: TRBJ2-3; v_call: TRBV5-1; d_call: TRBD2; cdr3_nt: TGCGCCAGCAGCTTGGCCGGCGGGAGGGACACAGATACGCAGTATTTT; cdr3_aa: CASSLAGGRDTDTQYF
clone_size: NA; j_call: TRBJ1-1; v_call: TRBV5-1; d_call: NA; cdr3_nt: TGCGCCAGCAGCGTGGGTAGCACTGAAGCTTTCTTT; cdr3_aa: CASSVGSTEAFF
clone_size: NA; j_call: TRBJ1-5; v_call: TRBV11-2; d_call: NA; cdr3_nt: TGTGCCAGCAGCTTAGACCGGGGATTTCAGCCCCAGCATTTT; cdr3_aa: CASSLDRGFQPQHF
clone_size: NA; j_call: TRBJ2-3; v_call: TRBV19; d_call: TRBD2; cdr3_nt: TGTGCCAGCTCGGGGGGAGGGCCTTCCCATAGCACAGATACGCAGTATTTT; cdr3_aa: CASSGGGPSHSTDTQYF
clone_size: NA; j_call: TRBJ1-2; v_call: TRBV19; d_call: NA; cdr3_nt: TGTGCCAGTCGCCAGGAAGTCCAGTTTTATGGCTACACCTTC; cdr3_aa: CASRQEVQFYGYTF
clone_size: NA; j_call: TRBJ1-2; v_call: TRBV29-1; d_call: TRBD1; cdr3_nt: TGCAGCGTCGTACCCGGACAGGGGAATGGCTACACCTTC; cdr3_aa: CSVVPGQGNGYTF
clone_size: NA; j_call: TRBJ1-5; v_call: TRBV18; d_call: NA; cdr3_nt: TGTGCCAGCTCACCATCGTTCGGGGGGGGTGAGCCCCAGCATTTT; cdr3_aa: CASSPSFGGGEPQHF
clone_size: NA; j_call: TRBJ1-1; v_call: TRBV21-1; d_call: NA; cdr3_nt: TGTGCCAGCAGCAAATTTAGTGCGGGGGGAAACACTGAAGCTTTCTTT; cdr3_aa: CASSKFSAGGNTEAFF
clone_size: NA; j_call: TRBJ2-5; v_call: TRBV4-1; d_call: NA; cdr3_nt: TGCGCCAGCAGCCAAGATGGACACGGTGAAGGAGAGACCCAGTACTTC; cdr3_aa: CASSQDGHGEGETQYF
clone_size: once; j_call: TRBJ2-3; v_call: TRBV29-1; d_call: TRBD2; cdr3_nt: TGCAGCGCGGGGGGACTAGCGGGAGGGCCAGATACGCAGTATTTT; cdr3_aa: CSAGGLAGGPDTQYF
clone_size: NA; j_call: TRBJ2-3; v_call: TRBV9; d_call: NA; cdr3_nt: TGTGCCAGCAGGGCGGGGGCCTTCGGAGATACGCAGTATTTT; cdr3_aa: CASRAGAFGDTQYF
clone_size: NA; j_call: TRBJ2-7; v_call: TRBV2; d_call: TRBD2; cdr3_nt: TGTGCCAGCAGTGAGGGACTAGCGGCCTACGAGCAGTACTTC; cdr3_aa: CASSEGLAAYEQYF
clone_size: NA; j_call: TRBJ1-5; v_call: TRBV9; d_call: NA; cdr3_nt: TGTGCCAGCAGCGCGAAGGCGGACAATCAGCCCCAGCATTTT; cdr3_aa: CASSAKADNQPQHF
clone_size: NA; j_call: TRBJ2-3; v_call: TRBV15; d_call: TRBD1; cdr3_nt: TGTGCCACCCTGAATACCCCCGGGACAGGGAAGTATTTT; cdr3_aa: CATLNTPGTGKYF
clone_size: NA; j_call: TRBJ1-5; v_call: TRBV18; d_call: TRBD1; cdr3_nt: TGTGCCAGCGGGACAGATGGCAATCAGCCCCAGCATTTT; cdr3_aa: CASGTDGNQPQHF
clone_size: NA; j_call: TRBJ2-3; v_call: TRBV9; d_call: NA; cdr3_nt: TGTGCCAGCAGCTTCGACTGGAAGACCACAGATACGCAGTATTTT; cdr3_aa: CASSFDWKTTDTQYF
clone_size: NA; j_call: TRBJ2-3; v_call: TRBV28; d_call: NA; cdr3_nt: TGTGCCAGCAGTTTAAGGTCATGGTCAGGGGGCACAGATACGCAGTATTTT; cdr3_aa: CASSLRSWSGGTDTQYF
clone_size: NA; j_call: TRBJ2-7; v_call: TRBV29-1; d_call: NA; cdr3_nt: TGCAGCGTTGGACAGGCCTACGAGCAGTACTTC; cdr3_aa: CSVGQAYEQYF
clone_size: NA; j_call: TRBJ2-7; v_call: TRBV7-2; d_call: NA; cdr3_nt: TGTGCCAGCAGACGCGACATTTACGAGCAGTACTTC; cdr3_aa: CASRRDIYEQYF
clone_size: NA; j_call: TRBJ2-5; v_call: TRBV7-9; d_call: NA; cdr3_nt: TGTGCCAGCAGCCCCCGGGTAGCAGGGGAGACCCAGTACTTC; cdr3_aa: CASSPRVAGETQYF
clone_size: NA; j_call: TRBJ1-2; v_call: TRBV4-3; d_call: NA; cdr3_nt: TGCGCCAGCAGCCGAGGACAGAACAACTATGGCTACACCTTC; cdr3_aa: CASSRGQNNYGYTF
clone_size: NA; j_call: TRBJ2-1; v_call: TRBV19; d_call: NA; cdr3_nt: TGTGCCACCACACCGACTAGACCGTACAATGAGCAGTTCTTC; cdr3_aa: CATTPTRPYNEQFF
clone_size: NA; j_call: TRBJ2-2; v_call: TRBV15; d_call: NA; cdr3_nt: TGTGCCACCAGCAGAGAGAACGCCCGACAGACCGGGGAGCTGTTTTTT; cdr3_aa: CATSRENARQTGELFF
clone_size: NA; j_call: TRBJ2-7; v_call: TRBV28; d_call: TRBD1; cdr3_nt: TGTGCCAGCAGTCTCATAGGGACAGGGGGCGCGTACGAGCAGTACTTC; cdr3_aa: CASSLIGTGGAYEQYF
clone_size: NA; j_call: TRBJ2-4; v_call: TRBV4-3; d_call: NA; cdr3_nt: TGCGCCAGCAGCCAAGTTCGGGGGTCGGACATTCAGTACTTC; cdr3_aa: CASSQVRGSDIQYF
clone_size: NA; j_call: TRBJ2-3; v_call: TRBV4-1; d_call: TRBD2; cdr3_nt: TGCGCCAGCAGCCAACAATGGGGGCGGGGGGGGACAGATACGCAGTATTTT; cdr3_aa: CASSQQWGRGGTDTQYF
clone_size: NA; j_call: TRBJ1-5; v_call: TRBV6-1; d_call: TRBD1; cdr3_nt: TGTGCCAGCAGTACAGGGGGTATTCAGCCCCAGCATTTT; cdr3_aa: CASSTGGIQPQHF
clone_size: NA; j_call: TRBJ2-7; v_call: TRBV5-6; d_call: NA; cdr3_nt: TGTGCCAGCAGCTTCCGAGGGAGCTCCTACGAGCAGTACTTC; cdr3_aa: CASSFRGSSYEQYF
clone_size: NA; j_call: TRBJ2-2; v_call: TRBV5-1; d_call: TRBD2; cdr3_nt: TGCGCCAGCAGCTTGCGTTCCCCAACACTAGCGGGAGGGACCGGGGAGCTGTTTTTT; cdr3_aa: CASSLRSPTLAGGTGELFF
clone_size: few; j_call: TRBJ1-2; v_call: TRBV2; d_call: NA; cdr3_nt: TGTGCCAGCAAGGTGGCGGGAGACTATGGCTACACCTTC; cdr3_aa: CASKVAGDYGYTF
clone_size: NA; j_call: TRBJ2-3; v_call: TRBV6-6; d_call: TRBD2; cdr3_nt: TGTGCCAGCAGTCGACCAAGCGGGGTCACAGATACGCAGTATTTT; cdr3_aa: CASSRPSGVTDTQYF
clone_size: NA; j_call: TRBJ2-3; v_call: TRBV29-1; d_call: TRBD2; cdr3_nt: TGCAGCGTTGAAGAGACTAGCGGGGCCCCAGCTACGCAGTATTTT; cdr3_aa: CSVEETSGAPATQYF
clone_size: few; j_call: TRBJ1-2; v_call: TRBV5-6; d_call: NA; cdr3_nt: TGTGCCAGCAGCTTGGTAGTATCTGCTAACTATGGCTACACCTTC; cdr3_aa: CASSLVVSANYGYTF
clone_size: NA; j_call: TRBJ2-1; v_call: TRBV14; d_call: NA; cdr3_nt: TGTGCCAGCAGCCAAAACTTCGGCTCCTACAATGAGCAGTTCTTC; cdr3_aa: CASSQNFGSYNEQFF
clone_size: NA; j_call: TRBJ1-1; v_call: TRBV30; d_call: TRBD1; cdr3_nt: TGTGCCTGGAGTGTACGGGGACAGGGGGCCACTGAAGCTTTCTTT; cdr3_aa: CAWSVRGQGATEAFF
clone_size: NA; j_call: TRBJ2-2; v_call: TRBV7-2; d_call: NA; cdr3_nt: TGTGCCAGCAGCTTATTAGAATCCCCAGGGGGGTCGAACACCGGGGAGCTGTTTTTT; cdr3_aa: CASSLLESPGGSNTGELFF
clone_size: once; j_call: TRBJ2-3; v_call: TRBV19; d_call: NA; cdr3_nt: TGTGCCAGTAGGCAACTAAGTACGCAGTATTTT; cdr3_aa: CASRQLSTQYF
clone_size: NA; j_call: TRBJ1-1; v_call: TRBV29-1; d_call: TRBD1; cdr3_nt: TGCAGCTCCAACAGGGGGAACACTGAAGCTTTCTTT; cdr3_aa: CSSNRGNTEAFF
clone_size: NA; j_call: TRBJ2-1; v_call: TRBV5-1; d_call: NA; cdr3_nt: TGCGCCAGCAGGGCGGGACCGGCCATCAATGAGCAGTTCTTC; cdr3_aa: CASRAGPAINEQFF
clone_size: NA; j_call: TRBJ2-1; v_call: TRBV6-6; d_call: NA; cdr3_nt: TGTGCCAGCAGTTACTCGGCAGGGTCCTCCTACAATGAGCAGTTCTTC; cdr3_aa: CASSYSAGSSYNEQFF
clone_size: once; j_call: TRBJ2-7; v_call: TRBV7-9; d_call: NA; cdr3_nt: TGTGCCAGCAGCTTAGGGGCAGGGCTCTACGAGCAGTACTTC; cdr3_aa: CASSLGAGLYEQYF